This T cell receptor beta chain stems from a study of T-cell reconstitution after alpha-beta-depleted transplantation in children. Remarks on this clonotype: The antigen is unknown.

V lost 8 bases and J lost 2, with 8 bases in between. Germline CDR1 and CDR2: MRHNA and SNTAGT. The length of the CDR3 is 12 residues. Study conclusions and caveats: There were reportedly several hundred expanded graft clones from which alpha-beta T cells came about two months after transplant. Newly made T cells mostly supplied T-cell counts and diversity one year after transplant.

As it was prepared, the TCRbeta library received unique molecular identifiers. TCRdb independently ran MiXCR on the PCR reads; one entry per CDR3 protein. The profile shows about 980,000 distinct CDR3 sequences, about 30% of them singletons. The sequencing used PBMCs, mostly from graft donor cells, collected 360 days after TCRalphabeta/CD19-depleted stem cell transplant. This chain connects TRBV6-4 to TRBJ2-3; D might be TRBD2 (5 bases). The receptor comes from a boy in the first two years of life who had a stem cell transplant for SCID, so the T cells may come from the graft donor. In DNA, the CDR3 is TGTGCCAGCGGAGGCAACACAGATACGCAGTATTTT. This codes for CASGGNTDTQYF.